This TCR beta chain is drawn from a study of Graves' ophthalmopathy and Graves' hyperthyroidism. Findings and limits, study-wide: Blood contained most expanded thyroid clonotypes exceeding 0.001 frequency.

Germline V gene lookup returns CDR1 SEHNR and CDR2 FQNEAQ (reference sequence). The CDR3 loop spans 15 amino acids. The V and J ends lost 1 base and 0 bases respectively, with 6 bases between them. As the template, RNA transcripts were used to amplify TCR beta CDR3 regions. An opening RT-PCR round employed HTBI primers and preceded a second-round multiplex PCR. TCRdb re-called the multiplex PCR reads with MiXCR, one entry per CDR3 protein. The sample lists 500,000 to 700,000 distinct CDR3 sequences, under 45% occurring once. Clinicians made diagnoses from clinical symptoms, serum thyroxine, TRAb, thyroid ultrasound and orbital computed tomography. This clonotype was recorded at least ten times. Its antigen is undetermined.

The sample was peripheral blood or thyroid tissue (not recorded which). This sequence originates from an adult man with Graves' hyperthyroidism. The chain has TRBV7-9 and TRBJ2-2, with no clear D. This CDR3 reads CASSLGSANTGELFF. The CDR3 DNA follows: TGTGCCAGCAGCTTAGGCAGTGCGAACACCGGGGAGCTGTTTTTT.